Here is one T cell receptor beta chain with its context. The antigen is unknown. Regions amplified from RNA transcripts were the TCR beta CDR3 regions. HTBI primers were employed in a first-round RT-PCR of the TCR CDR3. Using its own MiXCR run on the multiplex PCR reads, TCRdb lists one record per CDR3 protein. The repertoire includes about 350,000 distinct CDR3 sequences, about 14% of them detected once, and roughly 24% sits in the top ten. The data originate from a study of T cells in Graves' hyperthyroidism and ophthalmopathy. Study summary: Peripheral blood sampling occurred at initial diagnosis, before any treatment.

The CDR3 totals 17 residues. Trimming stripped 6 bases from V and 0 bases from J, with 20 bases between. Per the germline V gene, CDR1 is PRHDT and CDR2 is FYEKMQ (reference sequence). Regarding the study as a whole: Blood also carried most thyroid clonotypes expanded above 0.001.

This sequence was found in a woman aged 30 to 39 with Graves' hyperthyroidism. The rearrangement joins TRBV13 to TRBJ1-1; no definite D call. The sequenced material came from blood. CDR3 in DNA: TGTGCCAGCAGTCAAACTGGTCGCAGAACCATGAACACTGAAGCTTTCTTT. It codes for CASSQTGRRTMNTEAFF.